A selection of T cell receptor beta chains follows, all from one sample in a study of cytomegalovirus exposure and HLA in healthy donors. Clones were read by immunoSEQ multiplex PCR, and TCRdb kept only the in-frame ones, dropping some. The sample carries around 190,000 clones, 81% recorded once. The sequencing sample was made of PBMCs. Receptor source: a man younger than 35 in good health and CMV-seronegative. Both conserved end residues are part of each CDR3. Fields, in order: CDR3 length, J gene, clone size, D gene, V gene, CDR3 DNA, CDR3 protein. D genes are given only for firm matches. Expanded clones are given a class, and other clones once, few, many or no size at all.

>15|TRBJ2-3|-|TRBD2|TRBV25-1
TGTGCCAGCACCCGCGGGCTAGCGGGAACGGATACGCAGTATTTT
CASTRGLAGTDTQYF
>14|TRBJ2-5|-|TRBD1|TRBV9
TGTGCCAGCAGCGCGGACAGGGGGCGGGAGACCCAGTACTTC
CASSADRGRETQYF
>15|TRBJ2-7|-|TRBD2|TRBV6-1
TGTGCCAGCACTGGACTAGCGGGAGATCCCAGCGAGCAGTACTTC
CASTGLAGDPSEQYF
>15|TRBJ2-2|few|-|TRBV7-8
TGTGCCAGCAGGATACTAGCTACGAACACCGGGGAGCTGTTTTTT
CASRILATNTGELFF
>14|TRBJ1-1|few|-|TRBV2
TGTGCCAGCAGTGTCAGGGTACTGAACACTGAAGCTTTCTTT
CASSVRVLNTEAFF
>15|TRBJ1-5|once|-|TRBV5-4
TGTGCCAGCAGCTCGGGAGGGGAAGCCCATCAGCCCCAGCATTTT
CASSSGGEAHQPQHF
>15|TRBJ2-1|-|TRBD2|TRBV7-9
TGTGCCAGCAGCGAGCTAGCGGGAGGGCTCAATGAGCAGTTCTTC
CASSELAGGLNEQFF
>12|TRBJ2-3|-|-|TRBV29-1
TGCAGCGCAGGGGGGATCTCCGATACGCAGTATTTT
CSAGGISDTQYF
>13|TRBJ1-1|once|-|TRBV18
TGTGCCAGCTCAGCGACAAGGAACACTGAAGCTTTCTTT
CASSATRNTEAFF
>13|TRBJ1-2|-|-|TRBV6-5
TGTGCCAGCAGTGGACAACCATACTATGGCTACACCTTC
CASSGQPYYGYTF
>13|TRBJ2-5|-|-|TRBV14
TGTGCCAGCAGCCAAACGGTACAAGAGACCCAGTACTTC
CASSQTVQETQYF
>16|TRBJ2-4|-|-|TRBV5-1
TGCGCCAGCAGCTTGGGGGGCGGAGCAACCAAAAACATTCAGTACTTC
CASSLGGGATKNIQYF
>15|TRBJ1-2|-|TRBD1|TRBV19
TGTGCCAGTAGTATTTGGGGGACAGCACCTTATGGCTACACCTTC
CASSIWGTAPYGYTF
>15|TRBJ2-6|-|-|TRBV2
TGTGCCAGCAGAAGAGAGTCTTCTGGGGCCAACGTCCTGACTTTC
CASRRESSGANVLTF
>16|TRBJ2-1|-|TRBD2|TRBV5-1
TGCGCCAGCAGCTTCACTTGGCGGGGGGCCTACAATGAGCAGTTCTTC
CASSFTWRGAYNEQFF
>14|TRBJ2-7|-|-|TRBV5-4
TGTGCCAGCAGCTTGAGGCAGGGCGGCTACGAGCAGTACTTC
CASSLRQGGYEQYF
>13|TRBJ2-7|-|TRBD1|TRBV5-1
TGCGCCAGCAGCTCCGGGACAGGTTACGAGCAGTACTTC
CASSSGTGYEQYF
>13|TRBJ1-1|-|-|TRBV7-9
TGTGCCAGCAGCTGGACTGAGAACACTGAAGCTTTCTTT
CASSWTENTEAFF
>17|TRBJ2-3|-|TRBD2|TRBV6-1
TGTGCCAGCAGTGAAGAAAACGGGGGGGCCGGGACAGATACGCAGTATTTT
CASSEENGGAGTDTQYF
>16|TRBJ2-3|-|-|TRBV5-1
TGCGCCAGCAGCTTGGTTGGTAGCCTCCGCACAGATACGCAGTATTTT
CASSLVGSLRTDTQYF
>13|TRBJ1-1|-|-|TRBV5-6
TGTGCCAGCAGCTTCGGGATGAACACTGAAGCTTTCTTT
CASSFGMNTEAFF
>14|TRBJ1-4|few|-|TRBV6-5
TGTGCCAGCAGTTACGGAGGCAGACTAGAAAAACTGTTTTTT
CASSYGGRLEKLFF